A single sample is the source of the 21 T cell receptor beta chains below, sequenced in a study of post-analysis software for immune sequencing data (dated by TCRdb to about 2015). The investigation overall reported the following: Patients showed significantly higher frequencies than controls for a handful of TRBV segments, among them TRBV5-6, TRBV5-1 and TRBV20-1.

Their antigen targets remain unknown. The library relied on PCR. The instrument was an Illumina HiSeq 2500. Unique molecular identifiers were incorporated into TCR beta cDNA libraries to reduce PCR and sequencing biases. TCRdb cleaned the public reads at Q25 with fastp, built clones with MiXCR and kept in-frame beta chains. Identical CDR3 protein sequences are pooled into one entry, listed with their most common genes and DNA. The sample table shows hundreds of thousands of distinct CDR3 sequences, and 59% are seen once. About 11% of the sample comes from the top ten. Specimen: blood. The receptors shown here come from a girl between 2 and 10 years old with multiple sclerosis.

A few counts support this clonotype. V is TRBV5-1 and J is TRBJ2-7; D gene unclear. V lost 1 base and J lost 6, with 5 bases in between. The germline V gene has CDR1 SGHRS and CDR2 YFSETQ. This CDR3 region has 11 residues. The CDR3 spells CASSLWCEQYF. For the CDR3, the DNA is TGCGCCAGCAGCTTGTGGTGCGAGCAGTACTTC.

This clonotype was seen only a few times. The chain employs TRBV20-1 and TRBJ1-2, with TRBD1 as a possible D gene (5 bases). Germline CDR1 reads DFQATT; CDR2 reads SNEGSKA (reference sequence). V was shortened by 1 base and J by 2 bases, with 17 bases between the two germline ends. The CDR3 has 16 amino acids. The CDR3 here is CSARGNPGTANYGYTF. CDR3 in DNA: TGCAGTGCTAGAGGCAACCCGGGGACGGCGAACTATGGCTACACCTTC.

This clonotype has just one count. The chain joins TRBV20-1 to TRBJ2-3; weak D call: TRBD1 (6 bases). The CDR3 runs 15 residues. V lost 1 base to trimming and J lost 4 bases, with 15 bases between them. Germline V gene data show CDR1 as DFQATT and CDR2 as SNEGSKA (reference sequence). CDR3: CSARVGHSGADTQYF. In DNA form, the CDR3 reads TGCAGTGCTAGAGTGGGACATTCGGGCGCAGATACGCAGTATTTT.

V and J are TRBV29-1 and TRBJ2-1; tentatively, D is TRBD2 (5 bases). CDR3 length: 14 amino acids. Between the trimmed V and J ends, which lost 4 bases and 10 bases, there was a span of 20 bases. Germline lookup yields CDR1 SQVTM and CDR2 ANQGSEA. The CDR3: CSVVGVLEPGEQFF. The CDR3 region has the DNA TGCAGCGTTGTGGGTGTACTTGAGCCGGGGGAGCAGTTCTTC.

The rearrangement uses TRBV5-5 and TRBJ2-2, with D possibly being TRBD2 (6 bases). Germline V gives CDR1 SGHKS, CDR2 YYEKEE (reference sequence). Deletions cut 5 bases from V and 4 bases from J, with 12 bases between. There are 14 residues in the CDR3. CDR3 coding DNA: TGTGCCAGCAGATCCGGACTAACCACCGGGGAGCTGTTTTTT. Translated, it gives CASRSGLTTGELFF.

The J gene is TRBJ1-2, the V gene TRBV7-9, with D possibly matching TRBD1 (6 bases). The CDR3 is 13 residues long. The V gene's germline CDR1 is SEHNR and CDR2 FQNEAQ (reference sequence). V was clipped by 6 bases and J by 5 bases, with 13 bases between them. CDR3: CASREGGAYGYTF. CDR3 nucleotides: TGTGCCAGCAGGGAGGGGGGCGCGTATGGCTACACCTTC. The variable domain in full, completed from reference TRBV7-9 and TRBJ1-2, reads DTGVSQNPRHKITKRGQNVTFRCDPISEHNRLYWYRQTLGQGPEFLTYFQNEAQLEKSRLLSDRFSAERPKGSFSTLEIQRTEQGDSAMYLCASREGGAYGYTFGSGTRLTVV.

The CDR3 DNA reads TGTGCCAGCAGCGCGACGGGTGGCCCCTACGAGCAGTACTTC. Its protein product is CASSATGGPYEQYF. This sequence joins TRBV9 and TRBJ2-7; no definite D call. Deletions cut 3 bases from V and 2 bases from J, with 12 bases between. The germline CDR1 and CDR2 sequences are SGDLS and YYNGEE. There are 14 residues in the CDR3.

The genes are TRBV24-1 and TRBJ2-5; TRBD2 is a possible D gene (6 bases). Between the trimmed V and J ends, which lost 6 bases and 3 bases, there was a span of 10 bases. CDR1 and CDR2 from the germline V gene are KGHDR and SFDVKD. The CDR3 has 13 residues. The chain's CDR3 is CATSPGVKETQYF. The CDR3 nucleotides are TGTGCCACCAGTCCGGGAGTAAAAGAGACCCAGTACTTC.

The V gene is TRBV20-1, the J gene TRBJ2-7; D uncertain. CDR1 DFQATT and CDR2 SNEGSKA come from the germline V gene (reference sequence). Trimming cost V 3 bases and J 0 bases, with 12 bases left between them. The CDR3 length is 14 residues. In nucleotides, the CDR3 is TGCAGTGCTAGGTTTCCAGGCGGCTCCTACGAGCAGTACTTC. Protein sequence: CSARFPGGSYEQYF.

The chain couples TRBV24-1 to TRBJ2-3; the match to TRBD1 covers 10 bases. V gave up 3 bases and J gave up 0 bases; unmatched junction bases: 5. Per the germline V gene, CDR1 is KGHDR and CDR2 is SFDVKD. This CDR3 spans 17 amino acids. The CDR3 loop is CATSDRTGGTSTDTQYF. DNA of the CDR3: TGTGCCACCAGTGATCGGACAGGGGGAACTAGCACAGATACGCAGTATTTT.

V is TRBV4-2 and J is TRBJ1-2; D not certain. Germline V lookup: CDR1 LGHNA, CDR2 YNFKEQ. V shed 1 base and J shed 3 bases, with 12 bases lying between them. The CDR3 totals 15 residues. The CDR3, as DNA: TGTGCCAGCAGCCAAGGGCCCACGGGGTACTATGGCTACACCTTC. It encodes CASSQGPTGYYGYTF.

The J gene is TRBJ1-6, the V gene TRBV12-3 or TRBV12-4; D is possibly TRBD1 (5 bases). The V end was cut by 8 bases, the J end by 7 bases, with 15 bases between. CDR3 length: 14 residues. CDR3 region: CASRAGDPNSPLHF. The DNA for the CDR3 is TGTGCCAGCCGGGCGGGGGACCCGAATTCACCCCTCCACTTT.

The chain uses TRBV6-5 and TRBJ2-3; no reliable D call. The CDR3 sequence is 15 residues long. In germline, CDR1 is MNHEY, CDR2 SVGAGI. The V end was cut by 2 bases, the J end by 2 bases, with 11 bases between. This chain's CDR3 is CASSYSPLNTDTQYF. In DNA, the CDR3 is TGTGCCAGCAGTTACAGCCCCCTCAACACAGATACGCAGTATTTT.

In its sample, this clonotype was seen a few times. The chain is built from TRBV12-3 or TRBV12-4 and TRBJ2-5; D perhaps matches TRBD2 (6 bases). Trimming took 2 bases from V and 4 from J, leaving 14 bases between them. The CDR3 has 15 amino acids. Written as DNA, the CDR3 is TGTGCCAGCAGTTTAAGGGCGGGATTTGGAGAGACCCAGTACTTC. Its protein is CASSLRAGFGETQYF.

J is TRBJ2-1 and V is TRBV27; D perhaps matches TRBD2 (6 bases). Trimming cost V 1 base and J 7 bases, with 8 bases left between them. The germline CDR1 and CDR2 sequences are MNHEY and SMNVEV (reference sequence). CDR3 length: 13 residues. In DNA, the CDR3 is TGTGCCAGCAGTTTATTTCGGGGGAATGAGCAGTTCTTC. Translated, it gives CASSLFRGNEQFF.

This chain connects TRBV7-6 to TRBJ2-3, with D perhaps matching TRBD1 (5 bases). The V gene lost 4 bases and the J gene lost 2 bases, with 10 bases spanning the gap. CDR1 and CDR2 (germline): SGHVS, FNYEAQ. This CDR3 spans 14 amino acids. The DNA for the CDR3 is TGTGCCAGCAGCTCTAACAGGATCACAGATACGCAGTATTTT. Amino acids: CASSSNRITDTQYF.

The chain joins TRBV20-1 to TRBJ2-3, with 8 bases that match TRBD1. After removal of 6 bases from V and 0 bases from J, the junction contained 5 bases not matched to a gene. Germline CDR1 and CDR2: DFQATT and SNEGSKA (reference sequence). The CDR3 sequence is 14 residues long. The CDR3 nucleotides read TGCAGTGCACCCAGGACAGGGAGCACAGATACGCAGTATTTT. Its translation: CSAPRTGSTDTQYF.

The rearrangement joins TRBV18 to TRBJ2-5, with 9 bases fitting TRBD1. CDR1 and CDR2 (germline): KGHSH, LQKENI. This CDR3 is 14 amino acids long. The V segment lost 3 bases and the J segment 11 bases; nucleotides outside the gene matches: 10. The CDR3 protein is CASSPGQGTFGQYF. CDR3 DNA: TGTGCCAGCTCACCGGGACAGGGAACATTCGGGCAGTACTTC. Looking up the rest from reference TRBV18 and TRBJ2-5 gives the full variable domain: NAGVMQNPRHLVRRRGQEARLRCSPMKGHSHVYWYRQLPEEGLKFMVYLQKENIIDESGMPKERFSAEFPKEGPSILRIQQVVRGDSAAYFCASSPGQGTFGQYFGPGTRLLVL.

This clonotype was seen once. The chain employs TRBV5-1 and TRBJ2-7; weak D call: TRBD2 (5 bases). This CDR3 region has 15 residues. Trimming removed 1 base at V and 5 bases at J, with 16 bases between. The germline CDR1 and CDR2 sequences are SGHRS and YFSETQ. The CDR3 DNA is TGCGCCAGCAGCTTGACGGGAAAGGTCGTACACGAGCAGTACTTC. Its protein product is CASSLTGKVVHEQYF.

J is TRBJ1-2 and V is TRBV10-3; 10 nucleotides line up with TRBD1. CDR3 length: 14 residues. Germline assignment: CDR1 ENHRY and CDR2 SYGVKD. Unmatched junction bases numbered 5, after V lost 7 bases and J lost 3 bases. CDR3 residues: CAITSGQGHYGYTF. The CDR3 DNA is TGTGCCATCACCTCGGGACAGGGGCACTATGGCTACACCTTC.

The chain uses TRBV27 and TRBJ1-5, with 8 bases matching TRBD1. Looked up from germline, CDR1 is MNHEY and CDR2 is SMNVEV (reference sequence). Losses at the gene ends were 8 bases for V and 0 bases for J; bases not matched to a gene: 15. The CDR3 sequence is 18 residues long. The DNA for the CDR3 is TGTGCCAGCCGAAGACCACGGGACAGGTATCTTAGCAATCAGCCCCAGCATTTT. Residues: CASRRPRDRYLSNQPQHF.